This T cell receptor (beta chain) is from a study of blood T cells in healthy people across ages. As for the study in general: Roughly one uniquely barcoded beta molecule per two T cells was captured.

The CDR3 totals 17 residues. V trimming: 1 base; J trimming: 0 bases; junction bases outside the gene matches: 5. Germline CDR1 reads MNHEY; CDR2 reads SVGAGI. Through a sample-barcoded 5' primer and a J-beta primer mix, a second PCR was run for about 6 to 12 cycles. TCRdb redid the calling of the 5' RACE reads with MiXCR, one entry per CDR3 protein. Seen here are roughly 1,500,000 distinct CDR3 sequences, 42% observed once, and the top ten hold around 8%. Regarding the study as a whole: Donors of long life had a larger count of naive CD4+ cells and greater diversity than aged donors.

To note about this clonotype: Its target is unknown.

This clonotype was obtained from a woman aged 18-35 years in good health. The sample comprised blood. The V call is TRBV6-5, the J call TRBJ2-7; TRBD1 aligns across 11 bases. The CDR3 sequence is CASSYFRTGGFSYEQYF. The CDR3 nucleotides read TGTGCCAGCAGTTACTTCCGGACAGGGGGCTTCTCCTACGAGCAGTACTTC.